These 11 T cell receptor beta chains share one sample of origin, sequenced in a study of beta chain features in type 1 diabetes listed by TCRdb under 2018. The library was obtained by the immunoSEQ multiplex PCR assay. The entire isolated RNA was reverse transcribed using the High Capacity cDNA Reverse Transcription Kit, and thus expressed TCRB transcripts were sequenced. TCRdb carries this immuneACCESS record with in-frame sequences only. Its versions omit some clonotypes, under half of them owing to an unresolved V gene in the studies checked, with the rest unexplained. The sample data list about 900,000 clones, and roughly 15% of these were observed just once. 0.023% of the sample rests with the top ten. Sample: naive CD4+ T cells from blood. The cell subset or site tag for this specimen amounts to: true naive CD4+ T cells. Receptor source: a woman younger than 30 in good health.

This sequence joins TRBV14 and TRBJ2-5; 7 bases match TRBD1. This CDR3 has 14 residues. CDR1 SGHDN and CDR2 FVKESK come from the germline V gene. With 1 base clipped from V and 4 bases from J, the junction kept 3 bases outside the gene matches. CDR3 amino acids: CASSQVRGSETQYF. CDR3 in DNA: TGTGCCAGCAGCCAAGTCAGGGGGTCAGAGACCCAGTACTTC.

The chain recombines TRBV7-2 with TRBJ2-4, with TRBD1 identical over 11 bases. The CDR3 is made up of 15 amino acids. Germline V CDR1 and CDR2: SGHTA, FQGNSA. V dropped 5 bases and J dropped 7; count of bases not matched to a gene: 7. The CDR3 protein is CASSHRGQGVNIQYF. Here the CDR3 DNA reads TGTGCCAGCAGCCACCGGGGACAGGGGGTGAACATTCAGTACTTC.

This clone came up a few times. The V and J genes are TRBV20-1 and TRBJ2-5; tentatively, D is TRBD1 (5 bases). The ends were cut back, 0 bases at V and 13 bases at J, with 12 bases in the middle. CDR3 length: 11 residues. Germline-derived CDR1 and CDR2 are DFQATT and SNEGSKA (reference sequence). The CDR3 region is CSARDIPGWYF. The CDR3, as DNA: TGCAGTGCTAGAGACATTCCAGGGTGGTACTTC.

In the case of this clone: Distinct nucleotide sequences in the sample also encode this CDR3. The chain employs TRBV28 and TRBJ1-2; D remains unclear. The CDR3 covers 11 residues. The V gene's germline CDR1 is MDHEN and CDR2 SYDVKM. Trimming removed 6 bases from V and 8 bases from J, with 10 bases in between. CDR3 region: CASSLSYGYTF. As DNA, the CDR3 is TGTGCCAGCAGCCTATCTTACGGCTACACCTTC.

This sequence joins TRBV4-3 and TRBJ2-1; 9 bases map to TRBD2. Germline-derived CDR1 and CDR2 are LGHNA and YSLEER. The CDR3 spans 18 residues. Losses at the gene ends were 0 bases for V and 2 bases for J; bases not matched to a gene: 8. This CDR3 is CASSQDSAAGGPYNEQFF. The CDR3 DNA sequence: TGCGCCAGCAGCCAAGATTCCGCAGCGGGAGGACCCTACAATGAGCAGTTCTTC.

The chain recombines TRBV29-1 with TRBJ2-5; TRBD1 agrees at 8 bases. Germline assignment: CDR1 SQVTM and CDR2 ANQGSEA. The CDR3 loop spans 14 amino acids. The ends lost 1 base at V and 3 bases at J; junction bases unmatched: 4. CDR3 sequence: CSVEVTGGKETQYF. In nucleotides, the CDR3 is TGCAGCGTTGAAGTCACAGGGGGGAAAGAGACCCAGTACTTC.

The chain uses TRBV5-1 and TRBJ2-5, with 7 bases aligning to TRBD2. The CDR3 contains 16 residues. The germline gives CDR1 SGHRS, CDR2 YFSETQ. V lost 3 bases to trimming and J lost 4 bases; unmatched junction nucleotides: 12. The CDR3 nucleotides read TGCGCCAGCAGCTCGAGACCGGGACTATCATTAGAGACCCAGTACTTC. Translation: CASSSRPGLSLETQYF.

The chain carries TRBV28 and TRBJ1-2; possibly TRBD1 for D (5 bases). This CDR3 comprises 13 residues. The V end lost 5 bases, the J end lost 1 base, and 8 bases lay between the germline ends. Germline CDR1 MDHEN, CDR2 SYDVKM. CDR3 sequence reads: CASSKQDNYGYTF. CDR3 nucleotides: TGTGCCAGCAGTAAACAGGATAACTATGGCTACACCTTC.

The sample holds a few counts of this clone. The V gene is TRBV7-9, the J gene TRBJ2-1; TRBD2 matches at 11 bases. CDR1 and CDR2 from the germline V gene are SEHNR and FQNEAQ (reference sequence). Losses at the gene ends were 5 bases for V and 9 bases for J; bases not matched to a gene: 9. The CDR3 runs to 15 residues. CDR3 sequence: CASSTTSGRSSEQFF. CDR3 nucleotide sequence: TGTGCCAGCAGCACTACTAGCGGGAGAAGTAGTGAGCAGTTCTTC.

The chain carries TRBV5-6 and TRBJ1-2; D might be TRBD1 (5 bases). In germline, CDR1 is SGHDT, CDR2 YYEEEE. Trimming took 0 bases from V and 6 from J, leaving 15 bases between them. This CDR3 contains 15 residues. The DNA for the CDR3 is TGTGCCAGCAGCTTGGTGCAGCGGGGCTCCCATGGCTACACCTTC. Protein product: CASSLVQRGSHGYTF.

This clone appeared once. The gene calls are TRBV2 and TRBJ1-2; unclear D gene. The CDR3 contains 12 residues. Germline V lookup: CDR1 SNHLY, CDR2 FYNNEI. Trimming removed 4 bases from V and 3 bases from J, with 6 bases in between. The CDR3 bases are TGTGCCAGCAGTGCAACGGACTATGGCTACACCTTC. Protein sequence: CASSATDYGYTF.